This entry features one TCR beta chain sequence. The count of this clone is one. Its cognate antigen has yet to be identified. Within one base of it there is no much larger clone, and no base qualities were kept. The meaning of the sample's time point label: baseline before oral tofacitinib. Lesional scalp punch biopsies and peripheral blood were collected from alopecia areata patients. PBMCs were isolated by density centrifugation and stained for CD3, CD4 and CD8, and CD4+ and CD8+ T cells were sorted on a FACSAria. Counted from cysteine to phenylalanine, this CDR3 has 14 amino acids. Here the CDR3 DNA is all that survives: 42 bases in frame from base 1. Reading the germline V gene gives CDR1 KGHSH and CDR2 LQKENI. The V end loses 6 bases and the J end loses 6 bases, and a stretch of 18 bases separates them. Library creation used the immunoSEQ multiplex PCR assay. RNA was extracted from all samples and reverse transcribed into cDNA, which served as template for TCR sequencing. First-strand cDNA was synthesized with SuperScript III using a 2:1 mix of oligo-dT and random hexamers. Amplification bias was assessed with a synthetic immune receptor repertoire, and residual bias was removed computationally. Per the source publication's procedure: Raw reads were preprocessed to remove errors, and CDR3 was defined by IMGT conventions from the conserved cysteine to phenylalanine. Clonality was calculated as 1 minus Shannon entropy normalized by log2 of the number of productive unique TCRs. Scalp TCRbeta sequences were cross-referenced with sorted blood CD4 and CD8 repertoires so that the CD4 or CD8 identity of scalp clones could be inferred. The source is immuneACCESS, and TCRdb retained only in-frame sequences with V and J called. Part of the clones is not carried over; for the studies checked, unresolved V genes explain less than half of this, and the remainder is unexplained. The D gene and trimming were derived from the DNA, and the V and J assignments and clone size from that table. Here the sample has roughly 200,000 clones; 50% to 70% occur a single time. The ten top clones hold over 1.5% of the sample.

This sample stems from a study of CD8+ T cells in alopecia areata (dated by TCRdb to about 2018). With regard to the full study: The treated patients, all with moderate-to-severe alopecia areata, were enrolled in an open-label pilot trial of oral tofacitinib given at 5 to 10 mg twice daily. Tofacitinib was administered for 6 to 18 months, and 6 months of follow-up off drug were then conducted to assess delayed response and recurrence. To study T cell clonal expansion in alopecia areata, the researchers applied high-throughput TCRbeta sequencing to both the C3H/HeJ mouse model and human patients. Scalp tissue and sorted CD4+ and CD8+ peripheral blood T cells from patchy and totalis/universalis alopecia areata patients and from healthy controls were covered by human TCRbeta sequencing. Patients on tofacitinib were biopsied at baseline and after 4 and 24 weeks of treatment, and several of the patients also had a later scalp biopsy. Clonality in the scalp was compared among normal scalp (n=4), patchy alopecia areata scalp (n=8), and alopecia totalis/universalis scalp (n=8). RNA was obtained with the PAXgene miRNA kit for fixed scalp, the miRNeasy kit for PBMCs, and the RNeasy kit for mouse skin. TCRbeta CDR3 regions were amplified by immunoSEQ multiplex PCR with 35 Vbeta forward and 13 Jbeta reverse primers.

What the work shows at the level of the full study, not this receptor alone: Compared with normal scalp, lesional scalp had higher clonality and more expanded CD8+ clones, particularly in alopecia totalis/universalis, a pattern that suggests antigenic drive. Unlike mouse skin, where gammadelta T cells dominate, normal human skin contains resident alphabeta T cells that get sequenced too, which complicates analysis of the scalp TCR repertoire. TCR sequences shared between patients were less clear than in mice, possibly partly because of HLA diversity in the patient population.

This TCR was sampled from a human donor with alopecia areata. This specimen consisted of CD4+ T cells sorted from blood, obtained at week 0. Rearrangement joined TRBV18 to TRBJ2-7; no D gene call is confident. The DNA is TGTGCCAGCTCCCCCATTTCAAGTGGGCTCGAGCAGTACTTC. This yields the protein CASSPISSGLEQYF.